These 25 T cell receptor beta chains originate from one sample sequenced in a study of cytomegalovirus exposure and HLA in healthy donors (TCRdb year 2017). The library relied on the immunoSEQ multiplex PCR assay. A mixture of 60 forward primers for TCR Vbeta segments and 13 reverse primers for TCR Jbeta segments was used in the multiplex PCR. The table was pulled from immuneACCESS by TCRdb, which kept in-frame rearrangements only. Such tables lose some clones; where checked, under half of the loss comes from unresolved V genes, and the rest has no known cause. The table for this sample lists some 180,000 clones; roughly 84% of them were counted only once. The ten largest clones capture 0.2% to 0.3% of the sample. The sequenced material came from PBMCs. These receptors were taken from a girl in the first two years of life in good health and CMV-seronegative.

V is TRBV13 and J is TRBJ2-1; TRBD1 matches at 7 bases. The CDR3 covers 13 residues. V dropped 4 bases and J dropped 5; count of bases not matched to a gene: 2. The V gene's germline CDR1 is PRHDT and CDR2 FYEKMQ (reference sequence). The CDR3 reads CASSSTGNNEQFF. For the CDR3, the DNA is TGTGCCAGCAGCTCGACAGGGAACAATGAGCAGTTCTTC.

The chain carries TRBV5-6 and TRBJ1-4, with TRBD1 matching 9 bases. The CDR3 runs 15 residues. After removal of 0 bases from V and 3 bases from J, the junction contained 0 bases not matched to a gene. Germline values: CDR1 SGHDT, CDR2 YYEEEE. CDR3 sequence (DNA): TGTGCCAGCAGCTTGGGACAGGGGGCTAATGAAAAACTGTTTTTT. As protein: CASSLGQGANEKLFF.

The chain carries TRBV6-4 and TRBJ1-2, with a possible D match to TRBD1 (6 bases). Trimming pared 6 bases from V and 4 bases from J, leaving 15 bases between. The CDR3 is made up of 14 amino acids. Germline-derived CDR1 and CDR2 are MRHNA and SNTAGT. The DNA for the CDR3 is TGTGCCAGCAGGACACAGGGTGCCTCCTATGGCTACACCTTC. Translation gives CASRTQGASYGYTF.

The genes are TRBV7-9 and TRBJ2-2; 8 nucleotides match TRBD2. V was clipped by 7 bases and J by 6 bases; unmatched bases: 10. Germline V gene data show CDR1 as SEHNR and CDR2 as FQNEAQ (reference sequence). The CDR3 length is 15 residues. The CDR3 nucleotides read TGTGCCAGCACCTTCAACTCGGGGGGGCCCGGGGAGCTGTTTTTT. Protein product: CASTFNSGGPGELFF.

The chain is built from TRBV7-6 and TRBJ2-2; 8 nucleotides align to TRBD1. Germline-derived CDR1 and CDR2 are SGHVS and FNYEAQ. The CDR3 has 16 amino acids. V was pared by 2 bases and J by 1 base, with 3 bases of the junction left unmatched. DNA for the CDR3: TGTGCCAGCAGCTTACTTGGACAGGGGAACACCGGGGAGCTGTTTTTT. Translation: CASSLLGQGNTGELFF.

The chain uses TRBV7-3 and TRBJ2-3; unclear D gene. Germline V gene lookup returns CDR1 SGHTA and CDR2 FQGTGA. The CDR3 loop spans 14 amino acids. V lost 2 bases and J 0 bases, leaving 6 bases between the germline ends. CDR3 in amino acids: CASSLDRSTDTQYF. The CDR3 nucleotides read TGTGCCAGCAGCTTAGATCGGAGCACAGATACGCAGTATTTT.

V gene TRBV6-6 combines with J gene TRBJ1-1; 9 bases line up with TRBD1. CDR1 MNHNY and CDR2 SVGAGI come from the germline V gene (reference sequence). Germline trimming cut 7 bases from V and 6 bases from J; bases unmatched to any gene: 9. This CDR3 region has 14 residues. CDR3 region: CASNTDRGWAEAFF. The CDR3 DNA reads as TGTGCCAGCAATACTGACAGGGGGTGGGCTGAAGCTTTCTTT.

The chain links TRBV13 to TRBJ2-7; no clear D. V lost 5 bases and J 2 bases, leaving 7 bases between the germline ends. The CDR3 has 12 residues. Looked up from germline, CDR1 is PRHDT and CDR2 is FYEKMQ (reference sequence). The CDR3 coding sequence is TGTGCCAGCAGCCTCCTCGCCTACGAGCAGTACTTC. Its translation is CASSLLAYEQYF.

The chain couples TRBV10-1 to TRBJ2-1; maybe TRBD2 (5 bases). CDR1 is WNHNN and CDR2 is SYGVQD in the germline V gene (reference sequence). The CDR3 runs 14 residues. The V and J ends lost 7 bases and 6 bases respectively, with 16 bases between them. The CDR3: CASKVFGVLNEQFF. CDR3 coding DNA: TGCGCCAGCAAGGTCTTCGGGGTACTCAATGAGCAGTTCTTC.

The J gene is TRBJ2-1, the V gene TRBV4-3; tentatively, D is TRBD2 (5 bases). In germline, CDR1 is LGHNA, CDR2 YSLEER. The V gene lost 0 bases and the J gene lost 9 bases, with 12 bases spanning the gap. The CDR3 extends over 14 amino acids. CDR3 sequence (DNA): TGCGCCAGCAGCCAAGATTATAGCGAGGGTGAGCAGTTCTTC. Residues: CASSQDYSEGEQFF.

The gene calls are TRBV6-6 and TRBJ1-5; 9 bases map to TRBD1. Trimming at V came to 6 bases and at J to 8 bases, leaving 5 bases not matched to a gene. There are 13 residues in the CDR3. CDR1 and CDR2 from the germline V gene are MNHNY and SVGAGI (reference sequence). CDR3 bases: TGTGCCAGCAGGGGACAGGGTGGGGAGCCCCAGCATTTT. This sequence encodes CASRGQGGEPQHF.

The chain joins TRBV4-1 to TRBJ2-1; 12 bases line up with TRBD2. V trimming: 1 base; J trimming: 8 bases; junction bases outside the gene matches: 6. CDR1 and CDR2 (germline): MGHRA, YSYEKL. CDR3 length: 16 residues. CDR3 coding DNA: TGCGCCAGCAGCCAAGTCGCTAGCGGGGGGGCCCATGAGCAGTTCTTC. Translating it yields CASSQVASGGAHEQFF.

This chain uses TRBV5-6 with TRBJ2-5; 8 positions match TRBD1. The CDR3 extends over 17 amino acids. CDR1 SGHDT and CDR2 YYEEEE come from the germline V gene. Trimming removed 0 bases from V and 2 bases from J; junction bases left unmatched: 9. The CDR3 protein is CASSLAGRGPGQETQYF. CDR3 DNA: TGTGCCAGCAGCTTGGCTGGCAGGGGGCCGGGGCAAGAGACCCAGTACTTC.

This clone was seen a single time. The chain has TRBV5-1 and TRBJ2-2; a weak D match, TRBD1 (7 bases). The V end was cut by 4 bases, the J end by 5 bases, with 15 bases between. Per germline, CDR1 SGHRS and CDR2 YFSETQ. The CDR3 covers 15 residues. CDR3 in amino acids: CASSTQGGGTGELFF. The CDR3 coding sequence is TGCGCCAGCAGCACCCAGGGGGGAGGAACCGGGGAGCTGTTTTTT.

Written as DNA, the CDR3 is TGTGCCAGCAGTTACTTACAGGGGACTGAAGCTTTCTTT. It translates to CASSYLQGTEAFF. V gene TRBV6-5 combines with J gene TRBJ1-1, with 7 bases lining up with TRBD1. CDR1 MNHEY and CDR2 SVGAGI come from the germline V gene. V lost 1 base and J lost 5; bases outside the gene matches: 1. There are 13 residues in the CDR3.

The J gene is TRBJ1-3, the V gene TRBV30, with D hard to call. The germline gives CDR1 GTSNPN, CDR2 SVGIG (reference sequence). V was clipped by 4 bases and J by 0 bases, with 7 bases between them. This CDR3 is 13 amino acids long. As DNA, the CDR3 is TGTGCCTGGAATTCCTTCTCTGGAAACACCATATATTTT. The encoded protein is CAWNSFSGNTIYF.

The V and J genes are TRBV6-1 and TRBJ1-1; possible D gene TRBD1, 6 bases. Germline CDR1 is MNHNS and CDR2 is SASEGT. V was shortened by 5 bases and J by 1 base, with 11 bases between the two germline ends. The CDR3 totals 14 residues. The DNA for the CDR3 is TGTGCCAGCAGTAGGACAGCTCGGAACACTGAAGCTTTCTTT. Its protein product is CASSRTARNTEAFF.

V usage is TRBV6-1 and J usage is TRBJ1-1, with 7 nucleotides matching TRBD1. CDR1 MNHNS and CDR2 SASEGT come from the germline V gene. With 8 bases clipped from V and 12 bases from J, the junction kept 9 bases outside the gene matches. This CDR3 is built from 11 residues. The CDR3 here is CASGQAFQTFF. The CDR3 region has the DNA TGTGCCAGCGGACAGGCATTCCAGACTTTCTTT.

The rearrangement links TRBV9 to TRBJ1-2; 9 bases map to TRBD1. Germline lookup yields CDR1 SGDLS and CDR2 YYNGEE. This CDR3 contains 12 residues. After removal of 3 bases from V and 8 bases from J, the junction contained 2 bases not matched to a gene. The CDR3, as DNA: TGTGCCAGCAGCGGGGACAGGGTCGGCTACACCTTC. It is translated as CASSGDRVGYTF. The full variable domain, completed using reference TRBV9 and TRBJ1-2, is DSGVTQTPKHLITATGQRVTLRCSPRSGDLSVYWYQQSLDQGLQFLIQYYNGEERAKGNILERFSAQQFPDLHSELNLSSLELGDSALYFCASSGDRVGYTFGSGTRLTVV.

A few counts support this clone. The chain recombines TRBV6-4 with TRBJ1-5; D gene ambiguous. This CDR3 spans 13 amino acids. Trimming pared 2 bases from V and 6 bases from J, leaving 8 bases between. The germline V gene has CDR1 MRHNA and CDR2 SNTAGT. The CDR3 DNA reads as TGTGCCAGCAGTGACCCTTTGTCTCAGCCCCAGCATTTT. Encoded protein: CASSDPLSQPQHF.

In nucleotides, the CDR3 is TGTGCCAGCAGCTTAGGTAGTCCAGGGCTGAATTCCGAGCAGTACTTC. It codes for CASSLGSPGLNSEQYF. J is TRBJ2-7 and V is TRBV7-9; D possibly corresponds to TRBD1 (5 bases). V lost 1 base to trimming and J lost 6 bases, with 19 bases between them. The germline V gene encodes CDR1 SEHNR and CDR2 FQNEAQ (reference sequence). There are 16 residues in the CDR3.

The chain links TRBV5-1 to TRBJ2-5; no clear D gene. Germline-derived CDR1 and CDR2 are SGHRS and YFSETQ. V was trimmed by 4 bases and J by 1 base, leaving 11 bases between them. This CDR3 is 14 amino acids long. The CDR3 DNA reads TGCGCCAGCAGCCCTACTTCGGTCCAAGAGACCCAGTACTTC. It encodes CASSPTSVQETQYF.

This chain connects TRBV27 to TRBJ1-2; D is perhaps TRBD1 (6 bases). V was shortened by 3 bases and J by 4 bases, with 12 bases between the two germline ends. This CDR3 is 14 amino acids long. CDR1 and CDR2 from the germline V gene are MNHEY and SMNVEV (reference sequence). This CDR3 reads CASSFGGSRYGYTF. The CDR3 region has the DNA TGTGCCAGCAGTTTTGGGGGCAGCCGCTATGGCTACACCTTC.

The chain couples TRBV7-6 to TRBJ2-7; possibly TRBD2 for D (5 bases). The CDR3 runs 14 residues. The V gene lost 0 bases and the J gene lost 3 bases, with 9 bases spanning the gap. Germline CDR1 and CDR2: SGHVS and FNYEAQ. In DNA, the CDR3 is TGTGCCAGCAGCTTAGCGGGAGTCGACTACGAGCAGTACTTC. Protein product: CASSLAGVDYEQYF.

This clone was found once. The chain has TRBV7-8 and TRBJ2-1, with TRBD2 matching 12 bases. Germline V CDR1 and CDR2: SGHVS, FQNEAQ. The V segment lost 8 bases and the J segment 4 bases; nucleotides outside the gene matches: 12. The CDR3 contains 17 residues. CDR3 DNA: TGTGCCAGCGGCGGATCGGCTAGCGGGAGGGGATACAATGAGCAGTTCTTC. Translated, it gives CASGGSASGRGYNEQFF.